This T cell receptor beta chain was recovered during a study of shared clonotypes between healthy human individuals. Broader study findings: Relative to their counterparts shared across all four donors, non-shared clonotypes exhibited diminished generation probabilities. Sharing across four donors was highest in naive CD4 (roughly 5%) and lowest in memory CD8 (roughly 0.4%).

When replicate PCRs were run on sorted subsets, they used about 200 ng DNA, approximately 33,000 T cell genomes. Generated by immunoSEQ multiplex PCR, the TCRdb table keeps only in-frame clones and is missing some. This sample yields over a million clones, of which roughly 95% are seen a single time; 0.95% to 1.5% belongs to the top ten. Trimming stripped 3 bases from V and 6 bases from J, with 9 bases between. The CDR3 totals 13 residues. CDR1 and CDR2 from the germline V gene are SNHLY and FYNNEI. Details on this clone: Its specificity is unknown.

The source of this sequence is a man aged 25-40 years in good health. Sequencing was done on a sample of naive CD4+ T cells sorted from blood. Subset noted: CD45RA+ positively selected. The rearrangement joins TRBV2 to TRBJ1-5, with a possible D match to TRBD1 (5 bases). CDR3 nucleotide sequence: TGTGCCAGCAGTGAGAGACAGAGTCAGCCCCAGCATTTT. Translation: CASSERQSQPQHF.